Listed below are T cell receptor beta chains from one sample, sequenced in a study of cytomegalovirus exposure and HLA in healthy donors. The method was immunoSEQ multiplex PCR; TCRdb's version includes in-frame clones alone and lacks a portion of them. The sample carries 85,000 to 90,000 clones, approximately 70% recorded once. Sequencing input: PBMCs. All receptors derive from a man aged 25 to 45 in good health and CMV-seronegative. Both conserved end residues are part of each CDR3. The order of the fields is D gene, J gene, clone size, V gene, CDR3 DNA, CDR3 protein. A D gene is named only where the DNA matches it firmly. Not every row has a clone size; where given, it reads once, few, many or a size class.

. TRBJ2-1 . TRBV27 TGTGCCAGCATAGCAACCGACGACTACAATGAGCAGTTCTTC CASIATDDYNEQFF
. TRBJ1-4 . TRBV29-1 TGCAGCGTCAAACTGGCGGGTTCAACTAATGAAAAACTGTTTTTT CSVKLAGSTNEKLFF
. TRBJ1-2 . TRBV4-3 TGCGCCAGCAGCCAAGACACCGCTAGCCTAAAGTATGGCTACACCTTC CASSQDTASLKYGYTF
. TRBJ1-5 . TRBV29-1 TGCAGCGCCCGGGGGGATGGCAATCAGCCCCAGCATTTT CSARGDGNQPQHF
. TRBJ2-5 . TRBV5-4 TGTGCCAGCAGTCCAGGGGGGTTCGAGACCCAGTACTTC CASSPGGFETQYF
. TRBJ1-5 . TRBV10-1 TGCGCCAGCAACAGGCACGGGCAGCCCCAGCATTTT CASNRHGQPQHF
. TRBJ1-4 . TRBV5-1 TGCGCCAGCAGCTCCAGGGGCGTTAATGAAAAACTGTTTTTT CASSSRGVNEKLFF
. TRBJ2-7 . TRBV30 TGTGCCTGGAGTCTTACCCCTAGCCCCAGTTCCTACGAGCAGTACTTC CAWSLTPSPSSYEQYF
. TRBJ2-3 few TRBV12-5 TGTGCTAGTGGTTTTGGGTCAGACTTCACAGATACGCAGTATTTT CASGFGSDFTDTQYF
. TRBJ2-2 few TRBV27 TGTGCCAGCAGTCTATACAGTGCCGGGGAGCTGTTTTTT CASSLYSAGELFF
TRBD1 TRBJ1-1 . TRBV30 TGTGCCTGGAGTGTGGGACAGGCTGAAGCTTTCTTT CAWSVGQAEAFF
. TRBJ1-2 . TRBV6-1 TGTGCCAGCAGTGATAAAAGGGGCCTAAACTATGGCTACACCTTC CASSDKRGLNYGYTF
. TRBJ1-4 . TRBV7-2 TGTGCCAGCAGCTCGACAGGCGGAAGGCAGGAAAAACTGTTTTTT CASSSTGGRQEKLFF
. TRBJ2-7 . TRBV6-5 TGTGCCAGCAGGGCCACGGAGGCCTCCTCCTACGAGCAGTACTTC CASRATEASSYEQYF
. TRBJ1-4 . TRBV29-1 TGCAGCGCCCAGACAGGATTTAATGAAAAACTGTTTTTT CSAQTGFNEKLFF
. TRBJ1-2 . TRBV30 TGTGCCTGGGACCGGGACACCTATGGCTACACCTTC CAWDRDTYGYTF
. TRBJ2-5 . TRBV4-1 TGCTCCAGCAGCCAAGAAACCGCAGGGGAAGAGACCCAGTACTTC CSSSQETAGEETQYF
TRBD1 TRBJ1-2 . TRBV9 TGTGCCAGACGGGACAGGATCCCTAACTATGGCTACACCTTC CARRDRIPNYGYTF
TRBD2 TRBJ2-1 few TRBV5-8 TGTGCCAGCATGTGGACTAGCGGGCCCTACAATGAGCAGTTCTTC CASMWTSGPYNEQFF
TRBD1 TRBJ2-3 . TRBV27 TGTGCCAGCAGTTTTCTAACAGGGGCCGATACGCAGTATTTT CASSFLTGADTQYF
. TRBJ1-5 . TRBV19 TGTGCCAGTACCCAACAGTTTGGGAATCAGCCCCAGCATTTT CASTQQFGNQPQHF
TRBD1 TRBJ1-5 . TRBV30 TGTGCCTGGAGTCGCGGGACAGGGAACAATCAGCCCCAGCATTTT CAWSRGTGNNQPQHF